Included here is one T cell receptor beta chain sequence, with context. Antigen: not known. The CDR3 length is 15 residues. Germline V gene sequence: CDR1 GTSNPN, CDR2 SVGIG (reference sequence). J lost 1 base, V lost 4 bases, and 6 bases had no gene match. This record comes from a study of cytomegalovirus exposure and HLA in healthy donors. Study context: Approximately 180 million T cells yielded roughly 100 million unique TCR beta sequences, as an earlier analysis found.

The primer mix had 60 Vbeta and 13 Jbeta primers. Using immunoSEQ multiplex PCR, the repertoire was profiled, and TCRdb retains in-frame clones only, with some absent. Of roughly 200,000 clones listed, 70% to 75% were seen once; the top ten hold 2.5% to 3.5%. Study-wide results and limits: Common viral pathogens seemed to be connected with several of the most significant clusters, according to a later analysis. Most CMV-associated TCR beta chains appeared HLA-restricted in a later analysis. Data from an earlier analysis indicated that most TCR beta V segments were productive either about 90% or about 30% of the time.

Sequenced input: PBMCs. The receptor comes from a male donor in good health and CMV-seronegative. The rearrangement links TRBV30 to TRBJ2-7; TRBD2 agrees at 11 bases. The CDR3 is CAWNRGLAESYEQYF. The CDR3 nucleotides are TGTGCCTGGAATCGGGGACTAGCGGAATCCTACGAGCAGTACTTC.